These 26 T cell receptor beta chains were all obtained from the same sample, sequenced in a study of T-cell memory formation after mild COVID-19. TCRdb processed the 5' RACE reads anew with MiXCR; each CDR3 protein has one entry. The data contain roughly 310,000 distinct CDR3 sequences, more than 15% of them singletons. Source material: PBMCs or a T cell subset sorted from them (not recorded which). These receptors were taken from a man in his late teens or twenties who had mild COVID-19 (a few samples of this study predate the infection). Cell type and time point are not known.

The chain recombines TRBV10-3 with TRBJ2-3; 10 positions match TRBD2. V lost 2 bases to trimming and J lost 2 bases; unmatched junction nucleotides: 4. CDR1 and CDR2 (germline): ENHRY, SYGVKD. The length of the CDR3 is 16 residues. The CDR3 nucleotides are TGTGCCATCAGTGAGGGAGCGGGGGGGATCACAGATACGCAGTATTTT. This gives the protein CAISEGAGGITDTQYF.

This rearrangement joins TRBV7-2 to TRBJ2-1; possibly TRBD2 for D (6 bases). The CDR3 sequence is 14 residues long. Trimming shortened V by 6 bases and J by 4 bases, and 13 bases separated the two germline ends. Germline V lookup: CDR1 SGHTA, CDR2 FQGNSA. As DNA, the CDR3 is TGTGCCAGCAGGCCTGGGGGGACTTACAATGAGCAGTTCTTC. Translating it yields CASRPGGTYNEQFF.

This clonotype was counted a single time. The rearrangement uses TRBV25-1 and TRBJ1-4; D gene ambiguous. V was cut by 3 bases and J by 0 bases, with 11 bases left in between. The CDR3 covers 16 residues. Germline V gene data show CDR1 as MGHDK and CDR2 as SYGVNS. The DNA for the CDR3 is TGTGCCAGCAGTGACCCCCGCTCGGCAACTAATGAAAAACTGTTTTTT. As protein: CASSDPRSATNEKLFF.

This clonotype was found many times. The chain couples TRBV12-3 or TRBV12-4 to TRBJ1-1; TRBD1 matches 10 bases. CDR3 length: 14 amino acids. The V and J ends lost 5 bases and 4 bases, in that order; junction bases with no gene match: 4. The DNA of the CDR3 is TGTGCCAGCAGTAGGGGACAGGGGAGCACTGAAGCTTTCTTT. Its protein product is CASSRGQGSTEAFF.

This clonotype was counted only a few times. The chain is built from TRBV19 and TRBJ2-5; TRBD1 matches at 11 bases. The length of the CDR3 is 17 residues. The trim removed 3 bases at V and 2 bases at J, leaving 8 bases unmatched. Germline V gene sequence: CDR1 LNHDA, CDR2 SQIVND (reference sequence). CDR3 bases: TGTGCCAGTAGTATCCGGGACAGGGGGGGTTCACAAGAGACCCAGTACTTC. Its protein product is CASSIRDRGGSQETQYF.

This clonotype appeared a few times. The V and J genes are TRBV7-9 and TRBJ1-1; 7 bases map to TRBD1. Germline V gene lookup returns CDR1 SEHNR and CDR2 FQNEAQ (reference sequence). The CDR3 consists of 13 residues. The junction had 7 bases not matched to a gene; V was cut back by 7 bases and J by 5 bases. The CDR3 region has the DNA TGTGCCAGCATTATAGGGGGCGGGACTGAAGCTTTCTTT. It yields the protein CASIIGGGTEAFF.

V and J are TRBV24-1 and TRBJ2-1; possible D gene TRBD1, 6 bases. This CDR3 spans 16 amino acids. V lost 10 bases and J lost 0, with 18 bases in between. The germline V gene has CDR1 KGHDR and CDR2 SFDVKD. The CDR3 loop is CATFSQGIRSYNEQFF. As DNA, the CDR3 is TGTGCCACATTTTCACAGGGCATCCGCTCCTACAATGAGCAGTTCTTC.

The CDR3: CASSLWGTPSYNEQFF. As DNA, the CDR3 is TGTGCCAGCAGCTTATGGGGGACCCCCTCCTACAATGAGCAGTTCTTC. This rearrangement joins TRBV13 to TRBJ2-1; either TRBD1 or TRBD2 may supply D (5 bases each). The V end was cut by 2 bases, the J end by 0 bases, with 11 bases between. CDR3 size: 16 residues. Looked up from germline, CDR1 is PRHDT and CDR2 is FYEKMQ (reference sequence).

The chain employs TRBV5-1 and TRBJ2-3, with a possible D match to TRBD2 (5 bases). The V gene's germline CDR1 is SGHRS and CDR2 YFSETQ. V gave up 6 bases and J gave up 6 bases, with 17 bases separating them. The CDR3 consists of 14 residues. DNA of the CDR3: TGCGCCAGCACCCGGGAAGGAGTTGGGGATACGCAGTATTTT. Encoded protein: CASTREGVGDTQYF.

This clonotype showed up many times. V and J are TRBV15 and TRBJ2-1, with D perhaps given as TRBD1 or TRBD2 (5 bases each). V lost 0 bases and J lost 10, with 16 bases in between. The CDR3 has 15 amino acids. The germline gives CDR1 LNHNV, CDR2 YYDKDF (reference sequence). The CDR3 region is CATSRDTQGPTEQFF. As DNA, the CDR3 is TGTGCCACCAGCAGAGATACTCAGGGACCTACCGAGCAGTTCTTC.

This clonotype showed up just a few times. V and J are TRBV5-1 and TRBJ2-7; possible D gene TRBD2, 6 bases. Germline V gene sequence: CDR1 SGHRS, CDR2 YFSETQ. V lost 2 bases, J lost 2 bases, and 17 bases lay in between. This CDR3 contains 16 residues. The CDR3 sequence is CASSFEGLAPTYEQYV. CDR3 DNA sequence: TGCGCCAGCAGCTTTGAGGGGCTAGCGCCCACCTACGAGCAGTACGTC.

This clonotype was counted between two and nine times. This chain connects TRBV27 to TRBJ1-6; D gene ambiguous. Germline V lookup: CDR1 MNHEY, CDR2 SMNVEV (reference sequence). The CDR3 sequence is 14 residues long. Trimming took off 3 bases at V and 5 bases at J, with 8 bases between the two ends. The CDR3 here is CASSLRADNSPLHF. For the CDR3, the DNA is TGTGCCAGCAGTTTGAGAGCAGATAATTCACCCCTCCACTTT.

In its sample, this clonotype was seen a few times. CDR3 loop: CASSLTGINYGYTF. CDR3 in DNA: TGTGCCAGCAGCCTGACAGGGATTAACTATGGCTACACCTTC. The chain is built from TRBV12-3 or TRBV12-4 and TRBJ1-2; 7 nucleotides align to TRBD1. The CDR3 runs 14 residues. Trimming at V came to 6 bases and at J to 1 base, leaving 5 bases not matched to a gene.

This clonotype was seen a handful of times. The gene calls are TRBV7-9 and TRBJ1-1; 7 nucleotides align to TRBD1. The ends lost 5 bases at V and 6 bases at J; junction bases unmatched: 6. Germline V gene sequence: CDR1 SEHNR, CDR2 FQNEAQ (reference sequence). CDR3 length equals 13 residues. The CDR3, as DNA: TGTGCCAGCAGCCTGCCCAGGGGGTCTGAAGCTTTCTTT. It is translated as CASSLPRGSEAFF.

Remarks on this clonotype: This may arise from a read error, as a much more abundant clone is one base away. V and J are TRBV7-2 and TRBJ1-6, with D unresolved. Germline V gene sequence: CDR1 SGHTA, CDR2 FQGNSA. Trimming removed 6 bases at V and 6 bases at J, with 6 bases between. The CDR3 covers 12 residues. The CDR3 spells CASSFSNSPLHF. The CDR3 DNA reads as TGTGCCAGCAGTTTCTCTAATTCACCCCTCCACTTT.

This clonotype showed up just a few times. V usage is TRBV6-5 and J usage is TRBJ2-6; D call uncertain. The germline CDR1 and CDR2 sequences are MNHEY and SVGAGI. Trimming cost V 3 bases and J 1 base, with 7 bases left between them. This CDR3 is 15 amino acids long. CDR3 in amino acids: CASSYARSGANVLTF. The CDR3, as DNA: TGTGCCAGCAGTTATGCTCGATCTGGGGCCAACGTCCTGACTTTC.

The chain's CDR3 is CATALGGGNEQFF. CDR3 sequence (DNA): TGTGCCACCGCGCTGGGTGGGGGCAATGAGCAGTTCTTC. V is TRBV15 and J is TRBJ2-1, with D perhaps given as TRBD1 or TRBD2 (5 bases each). With 8 bases removed from V and 6 bases from J, the gap between germline ends came to 14 bases. The CDR3 spans 13 residues. CDR1 is LNHNV, CDR2 YYDKDF, per germline (reference sequence).

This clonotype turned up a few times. CDR3: CATGRASGELFF. The CDR3 DNA is TGTGCCACTGGCAGGGCTTCAGGGGAGCTGTTTTTT. The chain combines TRBV24-1 with TRBJ2-2, with D maybe TRBD1 (5 bases). The germline V gene has CDR1 KGHDR and CDR2 SFDVKD. CDR3 length: 12 amino acids. V lost 10 bases, J lost 8 bases, and 13 bases lay in between.

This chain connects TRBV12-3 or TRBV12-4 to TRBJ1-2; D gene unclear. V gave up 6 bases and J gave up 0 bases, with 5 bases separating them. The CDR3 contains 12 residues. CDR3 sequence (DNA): TGTGCCAGCAGGTCCTCTAACTATGGCTACACCTTC. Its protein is CASRSSNYGYTF.

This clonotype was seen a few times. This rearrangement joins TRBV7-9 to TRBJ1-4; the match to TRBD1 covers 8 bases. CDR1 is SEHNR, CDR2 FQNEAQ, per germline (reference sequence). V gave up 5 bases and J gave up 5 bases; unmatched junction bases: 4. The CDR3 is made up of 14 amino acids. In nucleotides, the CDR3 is TGTGCCAGCAGCCGACAGGGGCCGAATGAAAAACTGTTTTTT. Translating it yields CASSRQGPNEKLFF. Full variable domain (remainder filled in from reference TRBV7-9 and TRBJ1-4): DTGVSQNPRHKITKRGQNVTFRCDPISEHNRLYWYRQTLGQGPEFLTYFQNEAQLEKSRLLSDRFSAERPKGSFSTLEIQRTEQGDSAMYLCASSRQGPNEKLFFGSGTQLSVL.

For the CDR3, the DNA is TGCGCCAGCAGCTTGACAGTCTACTACTACGAGCAGTACTTC. This codes for CASSLTVYYYEQYF. This rearrangement joins TRBV5-1 to TRBJ2-7; D is ambiguous. CDR1 SGHRS and CDR2 YFSETQ come from the germline V gene. The CDR3 is 14 residues long. Trimming left V 1 base short and J 3 bases short, with 11 bases between.

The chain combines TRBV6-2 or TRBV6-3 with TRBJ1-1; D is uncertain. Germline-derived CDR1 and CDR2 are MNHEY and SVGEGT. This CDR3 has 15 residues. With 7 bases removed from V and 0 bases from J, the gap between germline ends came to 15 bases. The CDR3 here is CASTHHGSLNTEAFF. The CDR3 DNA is TGTGCCAGCACCCACCACGGCAGTTTGAACACTGAAGCTTTCTTT.

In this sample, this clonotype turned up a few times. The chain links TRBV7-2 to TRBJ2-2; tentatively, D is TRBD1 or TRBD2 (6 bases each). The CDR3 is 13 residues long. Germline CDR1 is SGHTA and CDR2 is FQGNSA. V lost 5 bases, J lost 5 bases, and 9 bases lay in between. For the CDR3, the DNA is TGTGCCAGCAGCGCGGGGACAACCGGGGAGCTGTTTTTT. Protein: CASSAGTTGELFF. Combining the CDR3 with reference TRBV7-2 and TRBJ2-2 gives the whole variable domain GAGVSQSPSNKVTEKGKDVELRCDPISGHTALYWYRQSLGQGLEFLIYFQGNSAPDKSGLPSDRFSAERTGGSVSTLTIQRTQQEDSAVYLCASSAGTTGELFFGEGSRLTVL.

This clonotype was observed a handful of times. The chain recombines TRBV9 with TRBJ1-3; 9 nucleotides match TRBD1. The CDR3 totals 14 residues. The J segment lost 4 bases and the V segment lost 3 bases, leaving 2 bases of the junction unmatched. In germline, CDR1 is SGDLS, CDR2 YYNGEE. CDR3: CASSATGGGNTIYF. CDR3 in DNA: TGTGCCAGCAGCGCGACAGGGGGAGGAAACACCATATATTTT.

The CDR3 DNA is TGTGCCAGCTCACCGGGGAACTGGAACGTCCTGACTTTC. Protein sequence: CASSPGNWNVLTF. The chain carries TRBV18 and TRBJ2-6; D ambiguous. Germline CDR1 KGHSH, CDR2 LQKENI. Deletions cut 3 bases from V and 10 bases from J, with 10 bases between. The length of the CDR3 is 13 residues.

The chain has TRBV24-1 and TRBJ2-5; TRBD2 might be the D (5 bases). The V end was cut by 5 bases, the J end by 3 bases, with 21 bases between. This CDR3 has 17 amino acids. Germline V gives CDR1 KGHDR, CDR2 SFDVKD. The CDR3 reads CATSGTEAKLSEETQYF. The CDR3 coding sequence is TGTGCCACCAGTGGGACGGAGGCCAAACTATCTGAAGAGACCCAGTACTTC.